This TCR beta chain came from a study of siplizumab effects on memory and regulatory T cells. Comment on this clone: Its specificity is not known.

Germline V gene sequence: CDR1 SNHLY, CDR2 FYNNEI. This CDR3 has 11 residues. V gave up 6 bases and J gave up 15 bases, with 15 bases separating them. Study conclusions and caveats: Significant reduction of alloreactive sequences traceable to unstimulated CD4+ memory cells was observed with siplizumab. In siplizumab cultures, the suppressive function of proliferating Tregs remained unconfirmed. A mean of approximately 70% of mappable alloreactive CD4+ clones were Treg-derived with siplizumab, compared with 26.9% in controls. There appeared to be greater diversity in naive T cells than in memory cells, and naive T cells seemed major contributors to the alloresponse.

TCRdb's copy holds only in-frame clones and misses some; the assay was immunoSEQ multiplex PCR. The sample lists about 80,000 clones, around 95% occurring once. This receptor was taken from a human donor in good health. The chain has TRBV2 and TRBJ2-1; D gene uncertain. Material for sequencing was CD8+ T cells sorted from blood. In DNA, the CDR3 is TGTGCCAGCAGGGACGGCTGGGCGCCGTTCTTC. Translation gives CASRDGWAPFF.